This entry features one TCR beta chain sequence. Its antigen is undetermined. This entry is derived from a study of T cell responses to AZD1222 COVID-19 vaccine. Findings and caveats of the study: Only 6 or 7 people who got AZD1222 tested seropositive at baseline.

The protocol was immunoSEQ multiplex PCR, while the TCRdb copy is restricted to in-frame clones and leaves out a portion. The sample records 80,000 or so clones, about 90% being singletons. Deletions cut 7 bases from V and 6 bases from J, with 12 bases between. There are 12 residues in the CDR3. Germline loops: CDR1 LNHDA, CDR2 SQIVND (reference sequence). V gene TRBV19 combines with J gene TRBJ1-1; possible D gene TRBD1, 6 bases. Sequencing was performed on peripheral blood, taken on day 0 of AZD1222 vaccination. The TCR sequence derives from an adult in good health. CDR3 bases: TGTGCCAGTATAGGACAGAATCCTGAAGCTTTCTTT. It encodes CASIGQNPEAFF. The complete variable domain, with remaining parts taken from reference TRBV19 and TRBJ1-1, reads DGGITQSPKYLFRKEGQNVTLSCEQNLNHDAMYWYRQDPGQGLRLIYYSQIVNDFQKGDIAEGYSVSREKKESFPLTVTSAQKNPTAFYLCASIGQNPEAFFGQGTRLTVV.